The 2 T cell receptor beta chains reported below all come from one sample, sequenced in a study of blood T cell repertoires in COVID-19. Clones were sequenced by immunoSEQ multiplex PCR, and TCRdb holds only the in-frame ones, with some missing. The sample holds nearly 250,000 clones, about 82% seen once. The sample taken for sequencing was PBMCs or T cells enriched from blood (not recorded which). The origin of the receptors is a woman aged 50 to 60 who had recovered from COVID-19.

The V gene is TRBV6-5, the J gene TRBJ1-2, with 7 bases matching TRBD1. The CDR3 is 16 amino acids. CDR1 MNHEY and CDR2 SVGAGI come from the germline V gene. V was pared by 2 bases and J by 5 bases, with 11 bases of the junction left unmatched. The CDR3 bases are TGTGCCAGCAGTTACCAAGCGACAGGGACTAGATATGGCTACACCTTC. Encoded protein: CASSYQATGTRYGYTF.

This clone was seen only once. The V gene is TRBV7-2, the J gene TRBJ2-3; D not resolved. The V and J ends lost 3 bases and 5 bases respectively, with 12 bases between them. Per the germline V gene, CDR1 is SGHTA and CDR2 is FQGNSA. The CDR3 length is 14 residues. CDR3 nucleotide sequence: TGTGCCAGCAGCTTCACCAGGTTGAGAGATACGCAGTATTTT. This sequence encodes CASSFTRLRDTQYF.